The entry below gives a single T cell receptor beta chain sequence along with its context. Enrollees, roughly 18 to 89 years old, lived in 24 US areas. Symptom resolution, clearance, or two negative PCRs marked donors in Cohort 3 as recovered. The entry originates in a study of blood T cell repertoires in COVID-19. Sequencing was performed with immunoSEQ multiplex PCR; in TCRdb, only in-frame clones are kept and a portion is missing. The sample lists some 300,000 clones, under 90% seen once, with roughly 10% in the top ten. The sequencing input was PBMCs or T cells enriched from blood (not recorded which). This sequence originates from a woman younger than 45 who had recovered from COVID-19.

CDR3 nucleotides: TGTGCCAGCAGCCTCCTGGGGTTTGGCGGGAGCTCCTACAATGAGCAGTTCTTC. It translates to CASSLLGFGGSSYNEQFF. This rearrangement joins TRBV7-9 to TRBJ2-1, with 7 nucleotides matching TRBD2. This CDR3 has 18 amino acids. Germline trimming cut 5 bases from V and 0 bases from J; bases unmatched to any gene: 13. The germline V gene encodes CDR1 SEHNR and CDR2 FQNEAQ (reference sequence).